One and the same sample provided the 24 T cell receptor beta chains below, sequenced in a study of control samples from healthy donors and cancer patients. The table came from immunoSEQ multiplex PCR; TCRdb's copy has only in-frame clones and leaves some out. Altogether tens of thousands of clones are present, around 92% being singletons, with the ten largest covering around 12%. The specimen sequenced was PBMCs. These receptors originate from a man aged 50 to 60 with lung cancer.

This clone was recorded once. The chain recombines TRBV5-4 with TRBJ2-4; weak D call: TRBD1 (5 bases). The CDR3 runs to 13 residues. Germline V CDR1 and CDR2: SGHNT, YYREEE (reference sequence). Trimming took 1 base from V and 6 from J, leaving 8 bases between them. CDR3 protein: CASSLQGPNIQYF. CDR3 nucleotide sequence: TGTGCCAGCAGCTTGCAGGGTCCAAACATTCAGTACTTC.

This clone has only a few counts. V usage is TRBV7-9 and J usage is TRBJ1-3; tentative D call: TRBD1 (6 bases). V was shortened by 4 bases and J by 3 bases, with 10 bases between the two germline ends. This CDR3 has 14 residues. Germline V gene sequence: CDR1 SEHNR, CDR2 FQNEAQ (reference sequence). The CDR3 region is CASSSGTFGNTIYF. CDR3 coding DNA: TGTGCCAGCAGCTCGGGGACATTTGGAAACACCATATATTTT.

The V and J genes are TRBV27 and TRBJ2-1; maybe TRBD1 (6 bases). This CDR3 is built from 13 residues. Germline CDR1 is MNHEY and CDR2 is SMNVEV (reference sequence). V was clipped by 0 bases and J by 8 bases, with 8 bases between them. The CDR3 sequence: CASSLSQGYEQFF. The CDR3 DNA follows: TGTGCCAGCAGTTTATCGCAGGGGTATGAGCAGTTCTTC.

The V and J genes are TRBV15 and TRBJ1-2; TRBD1 matches at 7 bases. Germline-derived CDR1 and CDR2 are LNHNV and YYDKDF (reference sequence). Trimming took 0 bases from V and 4 from J; bases not matched to a gene: 11. CDR3 size: 17 residues. The CDR3 bases are TGTGCCACCAGCAGAGATATAATGTCAGGGGGTCCCTATGGCTACACCTTC. It is translated as CATSRDIMSGGPYGYTF.

The CDR3 DNA sequence: TGTGCCAGCAGTTTTACCGGGGGCGCTGGAGCTGGTGGCTACACCTTC. Translating gives CASSFTGGAGAGGYTF. This sequence joins TRBV27 and TRBJ1-2; D may be TRBD1 (6 bases). The CDR3 loop spans 16 amino acids. Looked up from germline, CDR1 is MNHEY and CDR2 is SMNVEV (reference sequence). Trimming stripped 3 bases from V and 7 bases from J, with 21 bases between.

The chain carries TRBV4-3 and TRBJ2-7; D is perhaps TRBD1 or TRBD2 (6 bases each). V was shortened by 5 bases and J by 6 bases, with 14 bases between the two germline ends. Germline CDR1 and CDR2: LGHNA and YSLEER. The CDR3 loop spans 13 amino acids. This chain's CDR3 is CASSVQGGGEQYF. The CDR3 DNA reads as TGCGCCAGCAGCGTACAGGGAGGCGGCGAGCAGTACTTC.

This chain links TRBV6-1 with TRBJ2-3; weak D call: TRBD2 (5 bases). This CDR3 is 14 amino acids long. Per the germline V gene, CDR1 is MNHNS and CDR2 is SASEGT. Trimming left V 7 bases short and J 3 bases short, with 14 bases between. CDR3 protein: CASIRSVVTDTQYF. The CDR3 DNA follows: TGTGCCAGCATTCGTAGCGTTGTGACAGATACGCAGTATTTT.

The chain uses TRBV2 and TRBJ1-2; no definite D call. This CDR3 is 10 amino acids long. V shed 4 bases and J shed 8 bases, with 5 bases lying between them. Germline values: CDR1 SNHLY, CDR2 FYNNEI. Here the CDR3 reads CASSGGGYTF. CDR3 nucleotide sequence: TGTGCCAGCAGTGGCGGGGGCTACACCTTC.

The J gene is TRBJ1-4, the V gene TRBV5-1; the D is unclear. The CDR3 sequence is 15 residues long. From germline, CDR1 is SGHRS and CDR2 YFSETQ. Trimming took off 2 bases at V and 8 bases at J, with 16 bases between the two ends. As DNA, the CDR3 is TGCGCCAGCAGCTTAAGAGACCCGGAAGGGGAAAAACTGTTTTTT. It encodes CASSLRDPEGEKLFF.

This CDR3 reads CASSPGEAGELFF. CDR3 in DNA: TGTGCCAGCAGCCCAGGGGAGGCCGGGGAGCTGTTTTTT. V is TRBV7-9 and J is TRBJ2-2; D is possibly TRBD1 or TRBD2 (6 bases each). This CDR3 is 13 amino acids long. Germline V lookup: CDR1 SEHNR, CDR2 FQNEAQ (reference sequence). Trimming left V 5 bases short and J 6 bases short, with 10 bases between.

V gene TRBV7-2 combines with J gene TRBJ2-2, with a possible D match to TRBD2 (6 bases). The CDR3 covers 14 residues. Germline values: CDR1 SGHTA, CDR2 FQGNSA. CDR3 residues: CALGGVSNTGELFF. CDR3 nucleotide sequence: TGTGCTCTGGGCGGGGTCTCGAACACCGGGGAGCTGTTTTTT.

The chain couples TRBV19 to TRBJ2-3; no clear D. Germline loops: CDR1 LNHDA, CDR2 SQIVND (reference sequence). The CDR3 covers 14 residues. Trimming took 8 bases from V and 0 from J, leaving 12 bases between them. CDR3 sequence (DNA): TGTGCCAGTGCCTCCCAGTCTAGCACAGATACGCAGTATTTT. Its translation is CASASQSSTDTQYF.

V is TRBV5-1 and J is TRBJ1-2, with 7 bases aligning to TRBD1. CDR1 and CDR2 from the germline V gene are SGHRS and YFSETQ. Trimming removed 0 bases from V and 8 bases from J; junction bases left unmatched: 10. CDR3 size: 15 residues. The CDR3, as DNA: TGCGCCAGCAGCTTGGGAGGACAGGTCCCGACGGGCTACACCTTC. Translating it yields CASSLGGQVPTGYTF.

In its sample, this clone was seen a few times. The chain joins TRBV5-4 to TRBJ2-3; 7 bases map to TRBD2. The CDR3 sequence is 20 residues long. J was trimmed by 5 bases and V by 4 bases; bases with no gene match: 25. In germline, CDR1 is SGHNT, CDR2 YYREEE (reference sequence). The CDR3, as DNA: TGTGCCAGCAGCCTCCAGGGCGGGGGAGACGCCACACTTTTAAGAGATACGCAGTATTTT. Encoded protein: CASSLQGGGDATLLRDTQYF.

The chain links TRBV19 to TRBJ1-6; 9 nucleotides align to TRBD1. This CDR3 spans 15 amino acids. The V and J ends lost 3 bases and 4 bases, in that order; junction bases with no gene match: 1. Germline V gene sequence: CDR1 LNHDA, CDR2 SQIVND (reference sequence). CDR3 region: CASSMGQGYNSPLHF. For the CDR3, the DNA is TGTGCCAGTAGTATGGGACAGGGATATAATTCACCCCTCCACTTT.

The rearrangement links TRBV10-3 to TRBJ1-1; D is uncertain. The V end was cut by 6 bases, the J end by 0 bases, with 11 bases between. The V gene's germline CDR1 is ENHRY and CDR2 SYGVKD. This CDR3 is built from 14 residues. This CDR3 is CAISVDGMNTEAFF. The DNA of the CDR3 is TGTGCCATCAGCGTAGACGGCATGAACACTGAAGCTTTCTTT.

J is TRBJ1-1 and V is TRBV5-5; a possible D gene is TRBD1 (6 bases). Between the trimmed V and J ends, which lost 3 bases and 3 bases, there was a span of 9 bases. Germline CDR1 and CDR2: SGHKS and YYEKEE (reference sequence). This CDR3 has 13 residues. This CDR3 reads CASSWGTHTEAFF. DNA of the CDR3: TGTGCCAGCAGCTGGGGGACACACACTGAAGCTTTCTTT.

V gene TRBV29-1 combines with J gene TRBJ1-1; perhaps TRBD1 as D (6 bases). Trimming stripped 2 bases from V and 4 bases from J, with 11 bases between. The CDR3 totals 13 residues. Per the germline V gene, CDR1 is SQVTM and CDR2 is ANQGSEA. Here the CDR3 reads CSVELTQGTEAFF. The CDR3 DNA reads TGCAGCGTTGAATTGACACAGGGCACTGAAGCTTTCTTT.

The chain employs TRBV7-8 and TRBJ2-3, with 9 bases that match TRBD2. The junction had 9 bases not matched to a gene; V was cut back by 1 base and J by 7 bases. This CDR3 comprises 16 residues. The germline V gene encodes CDR1 SGHVS and CDR2 FQNEAQ. The CDR3 loop reads CASSLGSGGGANTQYF. CDR3 in DNA: TGTGCCAGCAGCTTAGGGTCTGGCGGGGGGGCAAATACGCAGTATTTT.

V is TRBV21-1 and J is TRBJ2-5; the table's D call, TRBD2, was not checked against the DNA. TRBV21-1 is labeled a pseudogene. The CDR3 has 14 residues. This CDR3 is CASSKESGGGTQYF. Here the CDR3 DNA reads TGTGCCAGCAGCAAAGAGTCGGGCGGGGGGACCCAGTACTTC.

This sequence joins TRBV29-1 and TRBJ1-2, with a tentative D call TRBD1 (5 bases). The germline gives CDR1 SQVTM, CDR2 ANQGSEA. CDR3 size: 13 residues. V was pared by 6 bases and J by 3 bases, with 14 bases between. The CDR3 DNA reads as TGCAGCGTAAACAGAGGGGTAGACTATGGCTACACCTTC. This translates into CSVNRGVDYGYTF.

This chain connects TRBV2 to TRBJ1-2; D uncertain. With 6 bases removed from V and 4 bases from J, the gap between germline ends came to 12 bases. Germline V gene lookup returns CDR1 SNHLY and CDR2 FYNNEI. The CDR3 extends over 13 amino acids. CDR3 bases: TGTGCCAGCAGACCTCAGGTCCCCTATGGCTACACCTTC. Protein sequence: CASRPQVPYGYTF.

The genes are TRBV7-9 and TRBJ2-7; tentatively, D is TRBD2 (6 bases). Trimming removed 6 bases at V and 6 bases at J, with 21 bases between. From germline, CDR1 is SEHNR and CDR2 FQNEAQ (reference sequence). The CDR3 length is 15 residues. CDR3 nucleotides: TGTGCCAGCAGTTTGGTGGGTTTTCAGGAGGGCGAGCAGTACTTC. Amino acids: CASSLVGFQEGEQYF.

The V gene is TRBV28, the J gene TRBJ2-1, with D perhaps TRBD2 (6 bases). V was pared by 8 bases and J by 1 base, with 12 bases between. CDR1 MDHEN and CDR2 SYDVKM come from the germline V gene. The CDR3 spans 14 residues. CDR3 nucleotide sequence: TGTGCCAGCTGTCGGGGGTATTCCTACAATGAGCAGTTCTTC. Its protein product is CASCRGYSYNEQFF.